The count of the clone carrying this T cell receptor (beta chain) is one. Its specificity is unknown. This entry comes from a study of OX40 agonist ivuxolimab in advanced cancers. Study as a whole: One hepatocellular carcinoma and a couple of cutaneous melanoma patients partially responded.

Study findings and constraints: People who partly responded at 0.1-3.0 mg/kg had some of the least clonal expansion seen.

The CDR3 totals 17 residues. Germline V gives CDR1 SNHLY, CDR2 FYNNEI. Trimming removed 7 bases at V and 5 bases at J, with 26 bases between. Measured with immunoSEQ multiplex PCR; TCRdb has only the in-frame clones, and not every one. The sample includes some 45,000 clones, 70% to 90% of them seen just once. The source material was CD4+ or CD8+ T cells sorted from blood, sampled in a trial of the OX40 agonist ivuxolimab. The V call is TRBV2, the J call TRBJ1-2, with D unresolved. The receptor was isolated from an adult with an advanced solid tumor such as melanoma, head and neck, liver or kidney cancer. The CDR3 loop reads CASTLLEQAHISYGYTF. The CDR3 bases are TGTGCCAGCACCCTCCTCGAGCAGGCCCACATATCATATGGCTACACCTTC.